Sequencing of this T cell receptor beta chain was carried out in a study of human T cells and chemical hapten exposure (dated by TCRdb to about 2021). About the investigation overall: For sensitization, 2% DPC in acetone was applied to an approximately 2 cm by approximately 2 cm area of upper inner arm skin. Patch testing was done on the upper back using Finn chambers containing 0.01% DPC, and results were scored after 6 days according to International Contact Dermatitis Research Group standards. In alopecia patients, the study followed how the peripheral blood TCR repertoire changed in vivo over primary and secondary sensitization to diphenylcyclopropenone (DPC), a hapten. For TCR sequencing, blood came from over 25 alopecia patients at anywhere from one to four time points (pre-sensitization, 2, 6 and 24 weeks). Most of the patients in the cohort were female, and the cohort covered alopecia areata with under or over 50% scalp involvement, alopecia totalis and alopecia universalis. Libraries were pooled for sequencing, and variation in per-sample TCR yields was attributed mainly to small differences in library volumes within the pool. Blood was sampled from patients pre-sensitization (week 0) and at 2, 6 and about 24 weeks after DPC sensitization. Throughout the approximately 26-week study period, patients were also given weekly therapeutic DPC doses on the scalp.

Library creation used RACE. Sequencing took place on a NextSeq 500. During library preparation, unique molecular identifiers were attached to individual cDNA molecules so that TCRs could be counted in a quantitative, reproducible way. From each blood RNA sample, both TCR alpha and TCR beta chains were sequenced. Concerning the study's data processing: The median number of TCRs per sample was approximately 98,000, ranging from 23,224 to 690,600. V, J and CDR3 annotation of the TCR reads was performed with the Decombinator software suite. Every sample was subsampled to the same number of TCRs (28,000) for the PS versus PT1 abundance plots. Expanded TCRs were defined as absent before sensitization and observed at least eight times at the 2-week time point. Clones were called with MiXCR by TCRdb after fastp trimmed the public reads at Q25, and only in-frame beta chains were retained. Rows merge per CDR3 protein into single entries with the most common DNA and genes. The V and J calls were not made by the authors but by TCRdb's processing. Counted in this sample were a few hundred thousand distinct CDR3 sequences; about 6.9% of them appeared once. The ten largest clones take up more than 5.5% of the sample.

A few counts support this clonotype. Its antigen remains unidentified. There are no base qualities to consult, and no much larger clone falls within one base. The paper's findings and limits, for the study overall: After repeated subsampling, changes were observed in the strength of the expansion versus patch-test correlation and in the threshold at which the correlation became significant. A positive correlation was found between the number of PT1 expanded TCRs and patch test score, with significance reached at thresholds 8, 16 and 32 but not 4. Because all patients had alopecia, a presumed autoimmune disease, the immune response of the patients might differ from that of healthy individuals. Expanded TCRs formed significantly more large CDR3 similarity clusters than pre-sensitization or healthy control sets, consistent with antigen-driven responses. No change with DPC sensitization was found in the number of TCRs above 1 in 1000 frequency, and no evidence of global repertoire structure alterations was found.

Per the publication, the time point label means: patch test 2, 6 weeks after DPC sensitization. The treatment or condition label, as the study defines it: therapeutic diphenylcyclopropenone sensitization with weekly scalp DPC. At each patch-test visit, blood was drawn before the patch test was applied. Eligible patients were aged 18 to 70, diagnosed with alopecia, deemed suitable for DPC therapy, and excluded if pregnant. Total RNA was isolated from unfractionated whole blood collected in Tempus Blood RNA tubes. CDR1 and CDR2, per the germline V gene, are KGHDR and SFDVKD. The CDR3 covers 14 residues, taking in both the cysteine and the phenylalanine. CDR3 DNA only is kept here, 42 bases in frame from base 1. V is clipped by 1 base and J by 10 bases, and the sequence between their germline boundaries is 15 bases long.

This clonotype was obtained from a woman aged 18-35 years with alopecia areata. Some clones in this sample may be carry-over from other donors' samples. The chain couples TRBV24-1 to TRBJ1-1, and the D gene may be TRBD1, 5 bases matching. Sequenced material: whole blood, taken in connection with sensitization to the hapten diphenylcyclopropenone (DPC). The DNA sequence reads TGTGCCACCAGTGATTTTACTTTGGTCCAGGGAGCTTTCTTT. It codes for CATSDFTLVQGAFF.